The T cell receptor beta chain described here comes from a study of T cell changes during pregnancy in multiple sclerosis. This CDR3 has 12 amino acids. Germline V gives CDR1 SNHLY, CDR2 FYNNEI. The germline V and J ends were trimmed by 5 bases and 10 bases, with 12 bases remaining between them. The data were produced by immunoSEQ multiplex PCR, yet TCRdb's version contains in-frame clones alone and is incomplete. This sample has about 68,000 clones, with approximately 92% found just once. The receptor was derived from a female donor with multiple sclerosis, enrolled in a pregnancy study. The chain has TRBV2 and TRBJ2-1; D perhaps matches TRBD2 (6 bases). The source was peripheral blood, collected in the first trimester of pregnancy. DNA of the CDR3: TGTGCCAGCAGTTCCGGGAGCCGGGAGCAGTTCTTC. Amino acid sequence: CASSSGSREQFF.